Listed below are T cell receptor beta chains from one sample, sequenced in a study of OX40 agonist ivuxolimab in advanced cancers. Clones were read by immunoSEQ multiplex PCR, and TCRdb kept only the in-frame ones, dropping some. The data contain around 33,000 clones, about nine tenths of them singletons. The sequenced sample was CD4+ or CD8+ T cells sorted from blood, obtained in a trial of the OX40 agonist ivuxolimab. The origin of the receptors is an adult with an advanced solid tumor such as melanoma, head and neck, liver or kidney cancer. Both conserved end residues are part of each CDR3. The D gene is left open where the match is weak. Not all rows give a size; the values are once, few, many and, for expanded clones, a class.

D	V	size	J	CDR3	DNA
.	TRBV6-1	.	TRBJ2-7	CASTARVKSYEQYF	TGTGCCAGCACCGCAAGGGTAAAATCCTACGAGCAGTACTTC
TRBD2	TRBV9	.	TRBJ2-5	CASSVGLAGWQETQYF	TGTGCCAGCAGCGTAGGACTAGCGGGTTGGCAAGAGACCCAGTACTTC
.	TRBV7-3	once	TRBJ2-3	CASSLTATSTDTQYF	TGTGCCAGCAGCTTAACGGCAACTAGCACAGATACGCAGTATTTT
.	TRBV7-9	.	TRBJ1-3	CASSSRPQGTRNTIYF	TGTGCCAGCAGCTCCCGGCCCCAAGGTACCAGAAACACCATATATTTT
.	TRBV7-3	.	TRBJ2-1	CASSALGGAEQFF	TGTGCCAGCAGCGCCCTAGGGGGGGCTGAGCAGTTCTTC
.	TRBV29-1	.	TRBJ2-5	CSVEVRQETQYF	TGCAGCGTTGAGGTCAGGCAAGAGACCCAGTACTTC
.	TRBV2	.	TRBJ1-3	CASGVRGGTGNTIYF	TGTGCCAGCGGGGTCAGGGGAGGTACTGGAAACACCATATATTTT
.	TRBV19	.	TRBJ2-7	CASSMQDSLAYEQYF	TGTGCCAGTAGTATGCAGGACAGTCTGGCCTACGAGCAGTACTTC
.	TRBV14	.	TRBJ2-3	CASSPTDTQYF	TGTGCCAGCAGCCCCACAGATACGCAGTATTTT
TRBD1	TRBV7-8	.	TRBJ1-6	CASSNRDRGDSPLHF	TGTGCCAGCAGCAACCGGGACAGGGGTGATTCACCCCTCCACTTT
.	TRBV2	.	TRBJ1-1	CASGRELQGTEAFF	TGTGCCAGCGGCCGCGAGCTACAAGGGACTGAAGCTTTCTTT
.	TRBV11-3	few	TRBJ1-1	CASARNSNTEAFF	TGTGCCAGCGCCCGGAACTCGAACACTGAAGCTTTCTTT
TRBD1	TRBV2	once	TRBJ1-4	CASSPGQGKVGGEKLFF	TGTGCCAGCTCACCGGGACAGGGTAAAGTCGGTGGTGAAAAACTGTTTTTT
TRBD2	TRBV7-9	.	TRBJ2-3	CASSLGLAGTDTQYF	TGTGCCAGCAGCTTAGGACTAGCGGGAACAGATACGCAGTATTTT
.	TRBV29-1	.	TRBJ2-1	CSVEWDGLNEQFF	TGCAGCGTTGAGTGGGACGGGTTGAATGAGCAGTTCTTC
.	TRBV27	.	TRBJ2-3	CASRDGTGWPINTQYF	TGTGCCAGCAGGGACGGGACCGGATGGCCAATTAATACGCAGTATTTT